This T cell receptor (beta chain) was observed in a study of Graves' ophthalmopathy and Graves' hyperthyroidism. Researchers took RNA transcripts and amplified TCR beta CDR3 regions from them. HTBI primers primed a first-round RT-PCR, and a second-round multiplex PCR followed. TCRdb recomputed calls from the multiplex PCR reads with MiXCR, one row per CDR3 protein. The top ten hold about 24% of the sample, which has tens of thousands of distinct CDR3 sequences, around 45% seen once. This clonotype was detected many times. Its antigen remains unidentified. General study points: In predicting ophthalmopathy progression, the model reached about 69% sensitivity and about 73% specificity.

Ophthalmopathy in the donors was of moderate-to-severe activity, with CAS ≥3, NOSPECS ≥4 and duration under 3 months. Certain patients were not enrolled. These were patients with other autoimmune diseases, uncontrolled infections, pregnancy or lactation. The CDR3 extends over 12 amino acids. V was clipped by 1 base and J by 5 bases, with 9 bases between them. CDR1 is GTSNPN, CDR2 SVGIG, per germline (reference sequence). This rearrangement joins TRBV30 to TRBJ2-7, with D tentatively TRBD1 (5 bases). This receptor was obtained from an adult man with Graves' ophthalmopathy. Sequencing was carried out using peripheral blood. The DNA for the CDR3 is TGTGCCTGGAGTGAGGGGAACCACGAGCAGTACTTC. Protein sequence: CAWSEGNHEQYF.